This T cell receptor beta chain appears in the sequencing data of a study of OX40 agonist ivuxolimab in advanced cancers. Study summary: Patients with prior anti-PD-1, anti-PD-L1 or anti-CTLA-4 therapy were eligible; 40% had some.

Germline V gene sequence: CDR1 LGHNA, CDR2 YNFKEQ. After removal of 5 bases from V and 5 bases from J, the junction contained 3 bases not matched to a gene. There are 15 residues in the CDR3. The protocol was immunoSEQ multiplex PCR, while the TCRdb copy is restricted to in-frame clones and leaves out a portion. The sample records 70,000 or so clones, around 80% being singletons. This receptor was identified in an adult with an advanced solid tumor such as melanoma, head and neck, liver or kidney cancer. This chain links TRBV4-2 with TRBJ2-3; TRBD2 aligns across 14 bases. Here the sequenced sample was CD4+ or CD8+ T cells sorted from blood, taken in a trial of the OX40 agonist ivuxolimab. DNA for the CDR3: TGTGCCAGCAGCGTCGGACTAGCGGGGGGAGATACGCAGTATTTT. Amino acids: CASSVGLAGGDTQYF.